This entry is about one T cell receptor beta chain. Its antigen is still unknown. A single base is all that separates this from a far larger clone, so a read error is likely. Sequencer: Illumina HiSeq 2500. First-strand cDNA was synthesized with Superscript III and a set of TRAV- and TRBV-specific primers, covering both TCRalpha and TCRbeta chains. An approximately 20-cycle PCR with Phusion amplified the TCRs, pairing a constant-region primer with the adapter that was attached to the V primers. Isolated mRNA was amplified with the MessageAmp II aRNA Amplification Kit, using a 16-hour in vitro transcription at 37°C. mRNA for TCR sequencing was isolated with the Dynabeads mRNA DIRECT Purification Kit. Indexed Illumina adapters were added in a second approximately 25-cycle Phusion PCR, and the resulting products were purified with AMPure XP beads. Regarding the original processing steps: Custom Perl scripts were used to pool TCR sequences that encoded the same protein, to remove out-of-frame sequences, and to calculate the abundance of each clonotype. The analysis excluded TCR sequences that were supported by just one read. The metrics used to describe the repertoires included Shannon entropy, Gini index, clonality, richness, and the frequency of TCRs shared between repertoires. TCRdb took the public reads, trimmed them with fastp at Q25, ran MiXCR for clone calling and kept in-frame beta chains. For every CDR3 protein sequence, its rows merge into one entry that carries the most common genes and DNA. The V and J calls were not made by the authors but by TCRdb's processing. The sample table shows 100,000 or so distinct CDR3 sequences, and 20% are seen once. Roughly 4% of the sample is taken by the ten largest.

What the time point label conveys for this sample: after trial treatment. Per the publication, the treatment or condition label means: LDRT plus nivolumab, ipilimumab, low-dose cyclophosphamide and aspirin (RACIN trial). The donors came from RACIN, which was a single-arm phase I dose-escalation trial that paired nivolumab and ipilimumab with aspirin, low-dose cyclophosphamide and low-dose radiotherapy. Patients with advanced, TIL-negative solid tumors were considered eligible. The CDR3 runs 14 amino acids, cysteine and phenylalanine included. Only CDR3 DNA remains: 42 bases, in frame from the first base. Relative to germline, V is 8 bases shorter and J is 10 bases shorter, with 21 bases between their ends. CDR1 is given as MNHGY and CDR2 as SVAAGI, both from the germline V gene. The entry originates in a study of low-dose radiotherapy and immunotherapy resistance in tumors (dated by TCRdb to between 2021 and 2022). Broadly, across the study: Cohort 1 received 0.5 Gy per fraction every 2 weeks, with a prescribed total PTV dose of 6.5 Gy. Patients in Cohort 2 were given 1 Gy per fraction every two weeks, for a total of 13 Gy across 26 weeks. Nivolumab was administered intravenously as a 240 mg flat dose every two weeks, and ipilimumab was administered intravenously at 1 mg/kg every six weeks. Intravenous cyclophosphamide at 200 mg/m2 was administered every two weeks, one day ahead of each radiation and immunotherapy administration. Aspirin 300 mg was taken orally once daily by patients for four cycles, starting on cycle 1 day 1. No randomization into treatment groups was done for the people taking part in the trial. The translational analysis covered eight patients: three from the first dose cohort and the first five from the second dose cohort.

This chain is built from TRBV6-9 and TRBJ2-1, with the D gene too uncertain to name. The sequencing used PBMCs, collected after low-dose radiotherapy plus immunotherapy. The sequence was collected from a male donor with prostate cancer. The CDR3 sequence is CASPGPLRGLEQFF. The nucleotide sequence is given as TGTGCCAGCCCAGGCCCCCTTAGAGGCCTCGAGCAGTTCTTC.